This TCR beta chain stems from a study of beta chain features in type 1 diabetes. The germline V gene encodes CDR1 LGHNA and CDR2 YNFKEQ. This CDR3 has 13 residues. V was cut by 0 bases and J by 11 bases, with 8 bases left in between. Notes on the study in general: Type 1 diabetes patients had TCRB CDR3s that were shorter (moderately but significantly so) in all four CD4+ subsets.

Isolated RNA was reverse transcribed in full, so expressed TCRB transcripts were sequenced. TCRdb keeps only in-frame clones here, not all; method: immunoSEQ multiplex PCR. The sample consists of about 140,000 clones, around an eighth of them appearing once. Points on this clone: What it binds is unknown.

Sequenced input: central memory CD4+ T cells from blood. This TCR came from a man between 18 and 35 years old with type 1 diabetes. The chain recombines TRBV4-2 with TRBJ1-6, with D possibly matching TRBD1 (5 bases). DNA for the CDR3: TGTGCCAGCAGCCAAGACAGGGACGCACCCCTCCACTTT. It codes for CASSQDRDAPLHF.